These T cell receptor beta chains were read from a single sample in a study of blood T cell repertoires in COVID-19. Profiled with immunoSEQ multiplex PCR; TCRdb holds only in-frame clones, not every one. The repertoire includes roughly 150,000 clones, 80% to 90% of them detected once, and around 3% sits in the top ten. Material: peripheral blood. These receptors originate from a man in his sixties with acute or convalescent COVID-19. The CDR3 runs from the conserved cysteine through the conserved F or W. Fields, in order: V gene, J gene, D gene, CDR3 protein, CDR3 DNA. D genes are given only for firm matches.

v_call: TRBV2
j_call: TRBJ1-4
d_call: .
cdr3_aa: CASIEGGRATSEKLFF
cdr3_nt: TGTGCCAGCATTGAGGGGGGTAGGGCAACAAGTGAAAAACTGTTTTTT

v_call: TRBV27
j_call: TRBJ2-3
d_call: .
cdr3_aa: CASSHPISGGRDTQYF
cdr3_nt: TGTGCCAGCAGCCATCCAATTAGTGGGGGGAGGGATACGCAGTATTTT

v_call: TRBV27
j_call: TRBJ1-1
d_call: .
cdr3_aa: CASSKEQGNTEAFF
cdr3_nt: TGTGCCAGCAGTAAAGAACAGGGGAACACTGAAGCTTTCTTT

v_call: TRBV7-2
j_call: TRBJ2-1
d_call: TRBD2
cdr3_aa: CANQAGGSYNEQFF
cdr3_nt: TGTGCCAACCAGGCGGGGGGCTCCTACAATGAGCAGTTCTTC

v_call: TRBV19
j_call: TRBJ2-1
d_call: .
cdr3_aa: CASSPLLYNEQFF
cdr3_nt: TGTGCCAGTAGTCCTCTCCTTTACAATGAGCAGTTCTTC

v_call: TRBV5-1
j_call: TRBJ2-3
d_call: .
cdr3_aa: CASSLVRARGAADTQYF
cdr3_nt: TGCGCCAGCAGCTTGGTCCGGGCCCGGGGGGCCGCAGATACGCAGTATTTT

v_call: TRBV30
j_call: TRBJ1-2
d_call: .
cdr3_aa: CAWSLTKVKGYTF
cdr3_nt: TGTGCCTGGAGCCTCACTAAAGTGAAGGGCTACACCTTC

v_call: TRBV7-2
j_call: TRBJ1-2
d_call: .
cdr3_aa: CASSLGRDRGYTF
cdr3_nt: TGTGCCAGCAGCTTAGGGAGGGATCGAGGCTACACCTTC

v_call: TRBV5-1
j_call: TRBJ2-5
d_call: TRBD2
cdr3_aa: CASSLEVGGKTQYF
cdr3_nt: TGCGCCAGCAGCTTGGAGGTGGGGGGGAAGACCCAGTACTTC

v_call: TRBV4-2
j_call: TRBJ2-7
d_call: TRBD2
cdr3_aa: CASSAGLDTYEQYF
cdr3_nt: TGTGCCAGCAGTGCGGGACTAGATACCTACGAGCAGTACTTC